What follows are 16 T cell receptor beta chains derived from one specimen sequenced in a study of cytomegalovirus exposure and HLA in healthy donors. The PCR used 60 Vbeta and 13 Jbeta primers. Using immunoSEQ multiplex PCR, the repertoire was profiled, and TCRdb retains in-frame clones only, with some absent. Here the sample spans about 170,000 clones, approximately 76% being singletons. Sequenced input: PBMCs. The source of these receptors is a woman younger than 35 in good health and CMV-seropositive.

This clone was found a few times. In DNA form, the CDR3 reads TGTGCCAGCAGTTTCATCGGGAGAACTCAGCCCCAGCATTTT. This translates into CASSFIGRTQPQHF. This chain links TRBV28 with TRBJ1-5; no firm D call. The V gene's germline CDR1 is MDHEN and CDR2 SYDVKM. The V end was cut by 3 bases, the J end by 6 bases, with 12 bases between. The CDR3 is 14 amino acids.

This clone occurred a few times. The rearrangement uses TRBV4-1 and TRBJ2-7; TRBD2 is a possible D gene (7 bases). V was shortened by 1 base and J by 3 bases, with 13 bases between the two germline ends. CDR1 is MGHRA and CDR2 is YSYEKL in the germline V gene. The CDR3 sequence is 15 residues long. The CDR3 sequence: CASSQVGGALYEQYF. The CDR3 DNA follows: TGCGCCAGCAGCCAAGTAGGGGGGGCTCTCTACGAGCAGTACTTC.

Here the CDR3 reads CASSLGTGPTEAFF. The CDR3 bases are TGTGCCAGCAGTTTAGGGACAGGGCCCACTGAAGCTTTCTTT. The chain employs TRBV27 and TRBJ1-1; 9 bases match TRBD1. Germline CDR1 reads MNHEY; CDR2 reads SMNVEV (reference sequence). Trimming at V came to 2 bases and at J to 4 bases, leaving 2 bases not matched to a gene. This CDR3 spans 14 amino acids.

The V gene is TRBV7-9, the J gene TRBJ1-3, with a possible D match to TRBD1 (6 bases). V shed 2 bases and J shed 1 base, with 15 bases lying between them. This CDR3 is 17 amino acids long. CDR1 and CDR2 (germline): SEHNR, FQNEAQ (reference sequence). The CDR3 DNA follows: TGTGCCAGCAGCTTATCCCCAAAACAGGGTTCTGGAAACACCATATATTTT. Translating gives CASSLSPKQGSGNTIYF.

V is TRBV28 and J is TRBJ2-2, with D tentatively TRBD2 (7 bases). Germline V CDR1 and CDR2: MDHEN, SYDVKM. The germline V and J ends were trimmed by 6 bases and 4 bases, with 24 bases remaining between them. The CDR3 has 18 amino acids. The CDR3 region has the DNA TGTGCCAGCAGCCCTGGGGGCGGGGGCCCCTGTTGCACCGGGGAGCTGTTTTTT. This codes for CASSPGGGGPCCTGELFF.

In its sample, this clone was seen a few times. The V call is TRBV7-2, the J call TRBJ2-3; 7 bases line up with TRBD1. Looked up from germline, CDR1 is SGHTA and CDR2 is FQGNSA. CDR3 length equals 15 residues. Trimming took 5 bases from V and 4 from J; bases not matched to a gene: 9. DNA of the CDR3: TGTGCCAGCAGCCCGGGACAGCAAGGGGCAGATACGCAGTATTTT. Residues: CASSPGQQGADTQYF. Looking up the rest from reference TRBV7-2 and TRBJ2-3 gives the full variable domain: GAGVSQSPSNKVTEKGKDVELRCDPISGHTALYWYRQSLGQGLEFLIYFQGNSAPDKSGLPSDRFSAERTGGSVSTLTIQRTQQEDSAVYLCASSPGQQGADTQYFGPGTRLTVL.

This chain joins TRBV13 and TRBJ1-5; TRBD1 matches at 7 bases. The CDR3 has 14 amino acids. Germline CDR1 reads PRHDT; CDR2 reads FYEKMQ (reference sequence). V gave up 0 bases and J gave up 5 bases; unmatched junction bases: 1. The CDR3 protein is CASSLGGGYQPQHF. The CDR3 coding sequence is TGTGCCAGCAGCTTAGGAGGGGGCTATCAGCCCCAGCATTTT. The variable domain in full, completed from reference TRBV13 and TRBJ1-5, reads AAGVIQSPRHLIKEKRETATLKCYPIPRHDTVYWYQQGPGQDPQFLISFYEKMQSDKGSIPDRFSAQQFSDYHSELNMSSLELGDSALYFCASSLGGGYQPQHFGDGTRLSIL.

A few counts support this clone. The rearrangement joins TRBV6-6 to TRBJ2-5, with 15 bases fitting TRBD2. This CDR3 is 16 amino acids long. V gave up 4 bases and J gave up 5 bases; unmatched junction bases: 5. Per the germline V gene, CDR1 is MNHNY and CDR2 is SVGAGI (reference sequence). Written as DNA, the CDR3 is TGTGCCAGCAGTTCAGGACTAGCGGGGGGGCCGGAGACCCAGTACTTC. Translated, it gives CASSSGLAGGPETQYF.

DNA of the CDR3: TGTGCCAGCTCCATCCCAGGGGCTACTGGCTACACCTTC. It specifies CASSIPGATGYTF. The genes are TRBV2 and TRBJ1-2, with a possible D match to TRBD1 (6 bases). Germline CDR1 is SNHLY and CDR2 is FYNNEI. Between the trimmed V and J ends, which lost 8 bases and 7 bases, there was a span of 17 bases. CDR3 size: 13 residues.

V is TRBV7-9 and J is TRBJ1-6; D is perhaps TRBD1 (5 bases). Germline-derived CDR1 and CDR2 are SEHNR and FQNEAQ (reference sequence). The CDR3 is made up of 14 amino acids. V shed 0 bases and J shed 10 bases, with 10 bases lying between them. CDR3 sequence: CASSLAREGSPLHF. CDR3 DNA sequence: TGTGCCAGCAGCTTAGCCAGGGAAGGGTCACCCCTCCACTTT. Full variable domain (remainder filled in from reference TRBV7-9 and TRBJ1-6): DTGVSQNPRHKITKRGQNVTFRCDPISEHNRLYWYRQTLGQGPEFLTYFQNEAQLEKSRLLSDRFSAERPKGSFSTLEIQRTEQGDSAMYLCASSLAREGSPLHFGNGTRLTVT.

CDR3 protein: CASSFWTGKEAFF. CDR3 sequence (DNA): TGCGCCAGCAGCTTTTGGACAGGGAAAGAAGCTTTCTTT. This chain joins TRBV5-1 and TRBJ1-1; 8 nucleotides match TRBD1. The CDR3 is made up of 13 amino acids. V trimming: 2 bases; J trimming: 8 bases; junction bases outside the gene matches: 5. The V gene's germline CDR1 is SGHRS and CDR2 YFSETQ.

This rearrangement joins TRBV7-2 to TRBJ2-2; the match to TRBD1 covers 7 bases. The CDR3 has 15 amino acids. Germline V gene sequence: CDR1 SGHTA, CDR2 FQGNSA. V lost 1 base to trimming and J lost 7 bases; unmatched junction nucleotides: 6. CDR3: CASSLGGGAGGELFF. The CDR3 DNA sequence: TGTGCCAGCAGCTTAGGAGGGGGCGCAGGCGGGGAGCTGTTTTTT.

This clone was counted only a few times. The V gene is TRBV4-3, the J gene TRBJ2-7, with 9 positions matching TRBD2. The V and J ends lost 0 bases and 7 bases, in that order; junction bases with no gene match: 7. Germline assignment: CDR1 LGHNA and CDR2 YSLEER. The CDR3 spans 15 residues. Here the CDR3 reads CASSQDSASGAEQYF. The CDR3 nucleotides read TGCGCCAGCAGCCAAGATTCCGCTAGCGGGGCAGAGCAGTACTTC.

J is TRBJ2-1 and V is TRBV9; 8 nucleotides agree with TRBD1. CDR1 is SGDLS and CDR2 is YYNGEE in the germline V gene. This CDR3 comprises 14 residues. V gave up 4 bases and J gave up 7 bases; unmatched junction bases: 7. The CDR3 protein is CASSPRTGRNEQFF. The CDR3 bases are TGTGCCAGCAGCCCCCGGACAGGGAGGAATGAGCAGTTCTTC.

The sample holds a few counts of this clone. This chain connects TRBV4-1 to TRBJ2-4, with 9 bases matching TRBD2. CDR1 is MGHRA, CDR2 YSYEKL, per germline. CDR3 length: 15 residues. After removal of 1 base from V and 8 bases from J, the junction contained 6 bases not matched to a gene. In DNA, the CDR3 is TGCGCCAGCAGCCAAGGCGGGGGGGCTTTTGACATTCAGTACTTC. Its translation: CASSQGGGAFDIQYF.

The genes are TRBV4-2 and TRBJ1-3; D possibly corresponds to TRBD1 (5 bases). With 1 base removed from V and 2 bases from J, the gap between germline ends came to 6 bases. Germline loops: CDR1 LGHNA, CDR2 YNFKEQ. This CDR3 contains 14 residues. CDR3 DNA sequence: TGTGCCAGCAGCCAAGCAGGGCCTGGAAACACCATATATTTT. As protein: CASSQAGPGNTIYF.